The 32 T cell receptor beta chains listed next were all sequenced from one sample in a study of T-cell reconstitution after alpha-beta-depleted transplantation in children. Unique molecular identifiers were built into the TCRbeta library. TCRdb re-analysed the PCR reads in MiXCR, keeping a single row per CDR3 protein. The table has around 600,000 distinct CDR3 sequences, about 10% seen once. Sequenced material: PBMCs from the stem cell graft donor, taken from the stem cell graft. The receptors come from a human donor who donated a stem cell graft to a child with acute myeloid leukemia.

The gene calls are TRBV29-1 and TRBJ2-5; D gene unclear. CDR1 is SQVTM, CDR2 ANQGSEA, per germline. The CDR3 is 14 residues long. V lost 6 bases and J lost 2, with 16 bases in between. The DNA for the CDR3 is TGCAGCGTCCCCAATCCCGGACCACAAGAGACCCAGTACTTC. As protein: CSVPNPGPQETQYF.

This clonotype has a count of ten or more. The chain joins TRBV5-1 to TRBJ2-7; weak D call: TRBD2 (5 bases). Trimming removed 0 bases at V and 6 bases at J, with 13 bases between. The CDR3 covers 14 residues. Germline values: CDR1 SGHRS, CDR2 YFSETQ. In DNA form, the CDR3 reads TGCGCCAGCAGCTTGGATCGGCTAGCAGGCGAGCAGTACTTC. Amino acid sequence: CASSLDRLAGEQYF. Filled out from reference TRBV5-1 and TRBJ2-7, the complete variable domain reads KAGVTQTPRYLIKTRGQQVTLSCSPISGHRSVSWYQQTPGQGLQFLFEYFSETQRNKGNFPGRFSGRQFSNSRSEMNVSTLELGDSALYLCASSLDRLAGEQYFGPGTRLTVT.

This clonotype has only a few counts. The V and J genes are TRBV19 and TRBJ2-5; TRBD2 matches at 7 bases. Germline V gene data show CDR1 as LNHDA and CDR2 as SQIVND (reference sequence). The CDR3 extends over 14 amino acids. The junction had 7 bases not matched to a gene; V was cut back by 9 bases and J by 0 bases. The CDR3 DNA is TGTGCCAGCGGCAGGCGGGGGAACCAAGAGACCCAGTACTTC. Amino acids: CASGRRGNQETQYF.

This clonotype is a singleton in its sample. The rearrangement links TRBV20-1 to TRBJ1-2; D call uncertain. CDR3 length equals 15 residues. Per germline, CDR1 DFQATT and CDR2 SNEGSKA (reference sequence). The ends were cut back, 3 bases at V and 0 bases at J, with 14 bases in the middle. CDR3 DNA: TGCAGTGCTAGCATGGAGGGCAGAGCTAACTATGGCTACACCTTC. Translated: CSASMEGRANYGYTF.

The rearrangement links TRBV12-5 to TRBJ2-1; weak D call: TRBD1 (6 bases). This CDR3 spans 16 amino acids. The ends were cut back, 3 bases at V and 0 bases at J, with 12 bases in the middle. The germline CDR1 and CDR2 sequences are LGHNT and FRNRAP. The DNA of the CDR3 is TGTGCTAGTGGTTTTGCAACAGGGAGCTCCTACAATGAGCAGTTCTTC. It encodes CASGFATGSSYNEQFF.

This clonotype turned up a few times. V is TRBV24-1 and J is TRBJ1-4; TRBD1 matches 9 bases. Germline V gene sequence: CDR1 KGHDR, CDR2 SFDVKD. With V trimmed by 6 bases and J by 0 bases, 10 bases remained unmatched. There are 18 residues in the CDR3. The CDR3 nucleotides read TGTGCCACCAGTCTTAGGGGACAGGGTAAACCAACTAATGAAAAACTGTTTTTT. This sequence encodes CATSLRGQGKPTNEKLFF.

This clonotype was counted only a few times. The chain recombines TRBV5-1 with TRBJ2-7, with D possibly TRBD2 on 5 matching bases. V gave up 0 bases and J gave up 5 bases, with 6 bases separating them. The germline CDR1 and CDR2 sequences are SGHRS and YFSETQ. The CDR3 loop spans 12 amino acids. CDR3 protein: CASSLVGNEQYF. The DNA of the CDR3 is TGCGCCAGCAGCTTGGTCGGGAACGAGCAGTACTTC.

This chain uses TRBV29-1 with TRBJ2-2; D remains ambiguous. The CDR3 runs 13 residues. The germline gives CDR1 SQVTM, CDR2 ANQGSEA. Trimming took 7 bases from V and 1 from J, leaving 10 bases between them. The DNA for the CDR3 is TGCAGCGGAGGTTGGAAGAACACCGGGGAGCTGTTTTTT. Protein: CSGGWKNTGELFF.

The V call is TRBV7-6, the J call TRBJ2-5, with a possible D match to TRBD1 (8 bases). V was pared by 4 bases and J by 3 bases, with 15 bases between. Germline V lookup: CDR1 SGHVS, CDR2 FNYEAQ. The CDR3 sequence is 15 residues long. CDR3 sequence (DNA): TGTGCCAGCAGCTCCTCACAGGGGGGGAAAGAGACCCAGTACTTC. Its protein product is CASSSSQGGKETQYF.

The rearrangement uses TRBV13 and TRBJ2-7, with 11 nucleotides matching TRBD2. The germline CDR1 and CDR2 sequences are PRHDT and FYEKMQ (reference sequence). After removal of 0 bases from V and 3 bases from J, the junction contained 4 bases not matched to a gene. There are 16 residues in the CDR3. The CDR3 DNA is TGTGCCAGCAGCTTAGGACTAGCGGGAGAACGCTACGAGCAGTACTTC. Translated: CASSLGLAGERYEQYF.

V is TRBV7-9 and J is TRBJ1-1, with D perhaps TRBD1 (6 bases). The CDR3 covers 14 residues. V shed 5 bases and J shed 5 bases, with 15 bases lying between them. In germline, CDR1 is SEHNR, CDR2 FQNEAQ (reference sequence). CDR3: CASSQGGAGTEAFF. Here the CDR3 DNA reads TGTGCCAGCAGCCAAGGGGGGGCCGGGACTGAAGCTTTCTTT.

This clonotype showed up just once. The chain is built from TRBV3-1 and TRBJ2-7, with TRBD2 identical over 10 bases. Trimming took 0 bases from V and 6 from J; bases not matched to a gene: 5. CDR3 length equals 15 residues. Germline CDR1 LGHDT, CDR2 YNNKEL (reference sequence). CDR3 sequence: CASSQEQLAGSEQYF. CDR3 sequence (DNA): TGTGCCAGCAGCCAAGAACAACTAGCGGGAAGCGAGCAGTACTTC.

At least ten counts were recorded for this clonotype. This sequence joins TRBV7-2 and TRBJ2-7; 8 nucleotides match TRBD2. Germline loops: CDR1 SGHTA, CDR2 FQGNSA. The CDR3 consists of 13 residues. The ends lost 6 bases at V and 3 bases at J; junction bases unmatched: 4. The CDR3 sequence is CASRGLVSYEQYF. CDR3 coding DNA: TGTGCCAGCAGGGGACTAGTTAGCTACGAGCAGTACTTC.

This chain joins TRBV29-1 and TRBJ2-7; possibly TRBD2 for D (7 bases). The germline V gene encodes CDR1 SQVTM and CDR2 ANQGSEA. The V gene lost 3 bases and the J gene lost 3 bases, with 18 bases spanning the gap. The CDR3 is 15 amino acids. CDR3 nucleotide sequence: TGCAGCGTTGAGTTTTTAAAGGGGGAGGGCTACGAGCAGTACTTC. This encodes CSVEFLKGEGYEQYF.

This clonotype has just a few counts. This sequence joins TRBV7-2 and TRBJ2-1, with 7 bases aligning to TRBD2. CDR1 and CDR2 from the germline V gene are SGHTA and FQGNSA. The CDR3 spans 13 residues. V trimming: 4 bases; J trimming: 9 bases; junction bases outside the gene matches: 6. The CDR3 region is CASSSGLVVEQFF. The DNA for the CDR3 is TGTGCCAGCAGCTCTGGACTAGTGGTTGAGCAGTTCTTC.

This clonotype was observed a few times. This chain uses TRBV18 with TRBJ2-7; D is uncertain. Trimming shortened V by 4 bases and J by 4 bases, and 11 bases separated the two germline ends. Germline assignment: CDR1 KGHSH and CDR2 LQKENI. The CDR3 extends over 13 amino acids. The CDR3 bases are TGTGCCAGCTCACTTGGGTTCTGGTACGAGCAGTACTTC. Translating it yields CASSLGFWYEQYF.

There are many counts of this clonotype. This chain links TRBV28 with TRBJ2-1, with 8 nucleotides matching TRBD1. Germline V gene lookup returns CDR1 MDHEN and CDR2 SYDVKM. J lost 6 bases, V lost 6 bases, and 7 bases had no gene match. CDR3 size: 14 residues. The CDR3 protein is CASRAPDRVNEQFF. CDR3 in DNA: TGTGCCAGCAGAGCCCCGGACAGGGTCAATGAGCAGTTCTTC.

This clonotype was counted only a few times. The chain couples TRBV9 to TRBJ2-1; TRBD2 matches at 7 bases. The germline CDR1 and CDR2 sequences are SGDLS and YYNGEE. CDR3 length: 14 residues. V trimming: 4 bases; J trimming: 7 bases; junction bases outside the gene matches: 8. The CDR3 nucleotides are TGTGCCAGCAGCTCCGGACTAGGAGGGAATGAGCAGTTCTTC. This translates into CASSSGLGGNEQFF.

The chain employs TRBV11-2 and TRBJ2-5; 7 positions agree with TRBD2. Per the germline V gene, CDR1 is SGHAT and CDR2 is FQNNGV. The CDR3 runs 15 residues. V lost 1 base, J lost 2 bases, and 4 bases stayed unmatched. The CDR3 nucleotides read TGTGCCAGCAGCTTAGGCTGGGGAGGGCAAGAGACCCAGTACTTC. This translates into CASSLGWGGQETQYF.

A few counts support this clonotype. The chain is built from TRBV5-1 and TRBJ2-7; TRBD1 matches 7 bases. This CDR3 has 14 amino acids. The V and J ends lost 3 bases and 2 bases, in that order; junction bases with no gene match: 5. In germline, CDR1 is SGHRS, CDR2 YFSETQ. CDR3: CASSYAGGTYEQYF. The CDR3, as DNA: TGCGCCAGCAGCTACGCAGGGGGAACCTACGAGCAGTACTTC. Full variable domain (outside the CDR3, taken from reference TRBV5-1 and TRBJ2-7): KAGVTQTPRYLIKTRGQQVTLSCSPISGHRSVSWYQQTPGQGLQFLFEYFSETQRNKGNFPGRFSGRQFSNSRSEMNVSTLELGDSALYLCASSYAGGTYEQYFGPGTRLTVT.

The chain carries TRBV25-1 and TRBJ1-2, with no clear D. Germline V gives CDR1 MGHDK, CDR2 SYGVNS. Trimming removed 3 bases at V and 0 bases at J, with 8 bases between. The CDR3 contains 14 residues. The CDR3 loop reads CASSEKVSNYGYTF. CDR3 coding DNA: TGTGCCAGCAGTGAGAAGGTCTCTAACTATGGCTACACCTTC.

Ten or more counts support this clonotype. The CDR3 is CAISPRTSGREETQYF. The CDR3 coding sequence is TGTGCCATCAGCCCCAGGACTAGCGGGAGGGAAGAGACCCAGTACTTC. V gene TRBV10-3 combines with J gene TRBJ2-5, with 15 bases aligning to TRBD2. Trimming at V came to 6 bases and at J to 3 bases, leaving 5 bases not matched to a gene. The V gene's germline CDR1 is ENHRY and CDR2 SYGVKD. CDR3 length: 16 residues.

V usage is TRBV5-1 and J usage is TRBJ2-7; D is perhaps TRBD2 (5 bases). The CDR3 is 13 amino acids. Germline lookup yields CDR1 SGHRS and CDR2 YFSETQ. Trimming pared 4 bases from V and 2 bases from J, leaving 10 bases between. The CDR3 bases are TGCGCCAGCAGCCCGGAGGTTGCCTACGAGCAGTACTTC. This translates into CASSPEVAYEQYF. The whole variable domain, filled in from reference TRBV5-1 and TRBJ2-7, reads KAGVTQTPRYLIKTRGQQVTLSCSPISGHRSVSWYQQTPGQGLQFLFEYFSETQRNKGNFPGRFSGRQFSNSRSEMNVSTLELGDSALYLCASSPEVAYEQYFGPGTRLTVT.

This clonotype has ten or more counts. The J gene is TRBJ1-5, the V gene TRBV2; tentative D call: TRBD1 (5 bases). CDR1 and CDR2 (germline): SNHLY, FYNNEI. The V end was cut by 3 bases, the J end by 5 bases, with 8 bases between. CDR3 length: 13 amino acids. This chain's CDR3 is CASSDGGDQPQHF. The CDR3 bases are TGTGCCAGCAGTGATGGGGGGGATCAGCCCCAGCATTTT.

The chain carries TRBV28 and TRBJ2-1, with 9 bases fitting TRBD2. CDR1 is MDHEN, CDR2 SYDVKM, per germline. Losses at the gene ends were 5 bases for V and 0 bases for J; bases not matched to a gene: 17. The CDR3 spans 20 residues. Written as DNA, the CDR3 is TGTGCCAGCAGTAGAGGACTAAAGAGCGGGAGGCCAAGCTCCTACAATGAGCAGTTCTTC. This translates into CASSRGLKSGRPSSYNEQFF.

CDR3 coding DNA: TGTGCCAGCAGCTCCTCCTCGGGGACAGGCACAGGGGTGTTAAAGCAGTATTTT. Translation: CASSSSSGTGTGVLKQYF. The chain joins TRBV7-3 to TRBJ2-3; TRBD1 agrees at 8 bases. J lost 11 bases, V lost 4 bases, and 23 bases had no gene match. The V gene's germline CDR1 is SGHTA and CDR2 FQGTGA. CDR3 size: 18 residues. The full variable domain, in which reference TRBV7-3 and TRBJ2-3 provide the parts outside the CDR3, is GAGVSQTPSNKVTEKGKYVELRCDPISGHTALYWYRQSLGQGPEFLIYFQGTGAADDSGLPNDRFFAVRPEGSVSTLKIQRTERGDSAVYLCASSSSSGTGTGVLKQYFGPGTRLTVL.

V and J are TRBV28 and TRBJ2-7, with a tentative D call TRBD2 (6 bases). The germline V gene encodes CDR1 MDHEN and CDR2 SYDVKM. This CDR3 region has 15 residues. The V end was cut by 5 bases, the J end by 9 bases, with 23 bases between. CDR3 nucleotides: TGTGCCAGCAGTCCCCCGGCGGGGTTGCCAGGAGGGCAGTACTTC. Translated: CASSPPAGLPGGQYF.

Points on this clonotype: No conserved phenylalanine or tryptophan is present at the end of the CDR3, so a read error is the likely explanation. This chain joins TRBV9 and TRBJ2-7, with D possibly matching TRBD1 (6 bases). CDR1 SGDLS and CDR2 YYNGEE come from the germline V gene. The CDR3 runs to 13 residues. Trimming shortened V by 2 bases and J by 3 bases, and 9 bases separated the two germline ends. The CDR3 protein is CASSVQGSYEQYY. The CDR3 nucleotides are TGTGCCAGCAGCGTTCAGGGGAGCTACGAGCAGTACTAC.

This clonotype has more than one count but fewer than ten. V is TRBV20-1 and J is TRBJ2-7; 10 nucleotides agree with TRBD2. The germline V gene encodes CDR1 DFQATT and CDR2 SNEGSKA (reference sequence). The CDR3 is made up of 12 amino acids. Germline trimming cut 5 bases from V and 9 bases from J; bases unmatched to any gene: 7. The CDR3 sequence: CSASGTSEVQYF. The DNA for the CDR3 is TGCAGTGCTTCCGGGACTAGCGAAGTGCAGTACTTC.

The chain links TRBV6-2 or TRBV6-3 to TRBJ2-3; D assignment may be TRBD1 or TRBD2 (6 bases each). CDR3 length: 16 amino acids. Trimming cost V 6 bases and J 0 bases, with 16 bases left between them. Per the germline V gene, CDR1 is MNHEY and CDR2 is SVGEGT. CDR3 bases: TGTGCCAGCAGCCCCCGGGGGCTAGCTAGCACAGATACGCAGTATTTT. This translates into CASSPRGLASTDTQYF.

The chain combines TRBV24-1 with TRBJ1-1, with D hard to call. The CDR3 runs to 13 residues. Per the germline V gene, CDR1 is KGHDR and CDR2 is SFDVKD. Trimming cost V 1 base and J 11 bases, with 13 bases left between them. The CDR3 sequence is CATSDFKGSRAFF. The CDR3, as DNA: TGTGCCACCAGTGATTTTAAGGGATCGAGGGCTTTCTTT.

This clonotype was picked up many times. The chain carries TRBV10-3 and TRBJ2-7, with D possibly matching TRBD2 (5 bases). The CDR3 is 16 residues long. V was cut by 4 bases and J by 2 bases, with 18 bases left in between. CDR1 and CDR2 from the germline V gene are ENHRY and SYGVKD. The CDR3 bases are TGTGCCATCAGTGGGGGAAGAGGGAGCCTGACCTACGAGCAGTACTTC. It encodes CAISGGRGSLTYEQYF.